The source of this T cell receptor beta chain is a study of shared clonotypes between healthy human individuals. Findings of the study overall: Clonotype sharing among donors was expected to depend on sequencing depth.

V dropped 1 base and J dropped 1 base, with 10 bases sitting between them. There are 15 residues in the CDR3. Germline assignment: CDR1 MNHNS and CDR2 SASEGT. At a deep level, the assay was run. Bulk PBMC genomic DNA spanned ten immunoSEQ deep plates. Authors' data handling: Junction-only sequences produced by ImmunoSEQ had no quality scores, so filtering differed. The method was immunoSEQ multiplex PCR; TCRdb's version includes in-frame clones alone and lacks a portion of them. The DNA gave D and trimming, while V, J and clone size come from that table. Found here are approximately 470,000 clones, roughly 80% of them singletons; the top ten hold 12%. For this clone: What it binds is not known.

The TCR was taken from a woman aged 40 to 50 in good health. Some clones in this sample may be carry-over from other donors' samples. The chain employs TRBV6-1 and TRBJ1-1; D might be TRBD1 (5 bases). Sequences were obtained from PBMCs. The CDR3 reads CASSEGWGQNTEAFF. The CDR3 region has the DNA TGTGCCAGCAGTGAAGGGTGGGGCCAGAACACTGAAGCTTTCTTT.